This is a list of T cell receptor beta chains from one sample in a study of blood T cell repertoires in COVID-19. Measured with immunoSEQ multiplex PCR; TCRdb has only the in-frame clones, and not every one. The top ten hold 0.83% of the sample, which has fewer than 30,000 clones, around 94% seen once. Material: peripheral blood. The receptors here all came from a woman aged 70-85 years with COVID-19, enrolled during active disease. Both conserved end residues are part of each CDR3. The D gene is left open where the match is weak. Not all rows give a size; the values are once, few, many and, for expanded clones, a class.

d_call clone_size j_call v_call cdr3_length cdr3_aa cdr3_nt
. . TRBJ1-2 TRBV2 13 CASSPTDSYGYTF TGTGCCAGCAGCCCGACAGATAGCTATGGCTACACCTTC
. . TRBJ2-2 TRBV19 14 CASSSRGNTGELFF TGTGCCAGTAGTAGTCGAGGGAACACCGGGGAGCTGTTTTTT
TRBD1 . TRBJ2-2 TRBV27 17 CASSPGGQRIYTGELFF TGTGCCAGCAGTCCAGGGGGACAGAGGATTTACACCGGGGAGCTGTTTTTT
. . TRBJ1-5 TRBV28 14 CASSLPGDRQPQHF TGTGCCAGCAGTTTACCAGGGGATCGTCAGCCCCAGCATTTT
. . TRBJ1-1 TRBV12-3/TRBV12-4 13 CASSLEVDTEAFF TGTGCCAGCAGTTTGGAGGTGGACACTGAAGCTTTCTTT
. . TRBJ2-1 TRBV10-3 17 CAISEFLGSGDYNEQFF TGTGCCATCAGTGAGTTTCTGGGTAGCGGAGATTACAATGAGCAGTTCTTC
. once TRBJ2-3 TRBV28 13 CASSLSGVDTQYF TGTGCCAGCAGTTTATCCGGTGTTGATACGCAGTATTTT
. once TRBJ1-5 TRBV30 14 CAWSVSGVNQPQHF TGTGCCTGGAGTGTATCAGGGGTTAATCAGCCCCAGCATTTT
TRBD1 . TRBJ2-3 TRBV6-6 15 CASRPGTGEGDTQYF TGTGCCAGCAGGCCCGGGACAGGGGAGGGGGATACGCAGTATTTT
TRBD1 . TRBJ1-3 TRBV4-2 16 CASSQVEGGLENTIYF TGTGCCAGCAGCCAAGTGGAAGGGGGCTTAGAAAACACCATATATTTT